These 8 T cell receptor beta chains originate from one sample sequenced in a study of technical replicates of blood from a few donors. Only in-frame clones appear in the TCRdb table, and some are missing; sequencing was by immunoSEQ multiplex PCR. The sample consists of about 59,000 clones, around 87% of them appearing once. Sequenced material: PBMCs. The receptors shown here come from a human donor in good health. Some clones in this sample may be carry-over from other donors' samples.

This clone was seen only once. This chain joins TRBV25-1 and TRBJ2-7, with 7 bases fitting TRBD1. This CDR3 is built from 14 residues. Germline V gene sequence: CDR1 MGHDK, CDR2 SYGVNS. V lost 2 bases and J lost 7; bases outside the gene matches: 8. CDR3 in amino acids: CASSEQDRPREQYF. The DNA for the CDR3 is TGTGCCAGCAGTGAACAGGACAGGCCTCGGGAGCAGTACTTC.

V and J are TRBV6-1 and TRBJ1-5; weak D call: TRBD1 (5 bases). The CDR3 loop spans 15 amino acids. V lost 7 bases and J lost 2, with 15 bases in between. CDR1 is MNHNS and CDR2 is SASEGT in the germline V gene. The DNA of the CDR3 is TGTGCCAGCAAGGAAGGGGCTTTCGGCAATCAGCCCCAGCATTTT. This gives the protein CASKEGAFGNQPQHF.

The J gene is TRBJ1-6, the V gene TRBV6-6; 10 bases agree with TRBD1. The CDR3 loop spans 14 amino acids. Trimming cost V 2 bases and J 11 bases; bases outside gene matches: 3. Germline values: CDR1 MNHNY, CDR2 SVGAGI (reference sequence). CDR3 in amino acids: CASSYRTGGTPLHF. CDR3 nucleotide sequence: TGTGCCAGCAGTTACCGGACAGGGGGGACACCCCTCCACTTT.

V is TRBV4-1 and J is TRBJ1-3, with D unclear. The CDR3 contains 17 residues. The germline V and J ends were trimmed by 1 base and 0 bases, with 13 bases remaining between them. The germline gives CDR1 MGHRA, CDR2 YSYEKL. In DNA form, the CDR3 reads TGCGCCAGCAGCCAAGCTCCCCCAGGCAACTCTGGAAACACCATATATTTT. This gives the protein CASSQAPPGNSGNTIYF.

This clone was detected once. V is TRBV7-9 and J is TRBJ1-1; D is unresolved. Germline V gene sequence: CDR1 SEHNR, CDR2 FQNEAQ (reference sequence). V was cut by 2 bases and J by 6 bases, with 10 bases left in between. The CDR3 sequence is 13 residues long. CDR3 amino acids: CASSLSASAEAFF. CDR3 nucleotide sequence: TGTGCCAGCAGCTTATCAGCGTCGGCTGAAGCTTTCTTT.

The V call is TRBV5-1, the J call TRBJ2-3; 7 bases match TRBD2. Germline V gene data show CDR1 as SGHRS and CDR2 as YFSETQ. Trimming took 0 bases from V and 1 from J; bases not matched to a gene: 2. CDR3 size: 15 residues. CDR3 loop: CASSLDGLGTDTQYF. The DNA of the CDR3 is TGCGCCAGCAGCTTGGATGGACTAGGCACAGATACGCAGTATTTT.

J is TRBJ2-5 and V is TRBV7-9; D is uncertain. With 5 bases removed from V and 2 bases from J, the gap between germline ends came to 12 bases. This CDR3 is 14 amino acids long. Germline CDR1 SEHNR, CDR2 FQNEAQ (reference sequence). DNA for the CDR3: TGTGCCAGCAGCGTGGCCACAACGCAAGAGACCCAGTACTTC. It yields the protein CASSVATTQETQYF.

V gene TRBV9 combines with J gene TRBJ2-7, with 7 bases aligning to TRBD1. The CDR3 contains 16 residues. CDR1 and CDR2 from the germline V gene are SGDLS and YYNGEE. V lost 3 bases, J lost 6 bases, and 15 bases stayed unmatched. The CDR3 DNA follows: TGTGCCAGCAGCGCGCCGACCGGGACAGAGGGCCCCGAGCAGTACTTC. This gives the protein CASSAPTGTEGPEQYF.